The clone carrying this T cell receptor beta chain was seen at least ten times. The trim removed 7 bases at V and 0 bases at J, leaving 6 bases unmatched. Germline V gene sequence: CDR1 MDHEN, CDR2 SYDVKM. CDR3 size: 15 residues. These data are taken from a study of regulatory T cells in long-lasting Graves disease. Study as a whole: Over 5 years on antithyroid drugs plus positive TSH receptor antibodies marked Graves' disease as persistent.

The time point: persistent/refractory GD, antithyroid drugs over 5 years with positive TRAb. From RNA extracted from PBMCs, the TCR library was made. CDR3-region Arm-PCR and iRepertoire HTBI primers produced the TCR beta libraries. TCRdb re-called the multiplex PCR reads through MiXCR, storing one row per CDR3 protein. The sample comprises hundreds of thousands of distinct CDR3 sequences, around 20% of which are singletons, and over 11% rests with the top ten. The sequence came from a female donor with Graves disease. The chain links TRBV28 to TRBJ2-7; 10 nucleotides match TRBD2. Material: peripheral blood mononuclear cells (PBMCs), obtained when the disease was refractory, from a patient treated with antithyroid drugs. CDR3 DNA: TGTGCCAGCACCGCCTTAGCGGGAGGCTCCTACGAGCAGTACTTC. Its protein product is CASTALAGGSYEQYF.